A single T cell receptor beta chain is shown here with its context. Its antigen is not identified. This sample was taken from a study of T cell responses to AZD1222 COVID-19 vaccine. The CDR3 totals 15 residues. The germline V gene has CDR1 SGHTA and CDR2 FQGNSA. After removal of 6 bases from V and 4 bases from J, the junction contained 9 bases not matched to a gene. Using immunoSEQ multiplex PCR, the repertoire was profiled, and TCRdb retains in-frame clones only, with some absent. This table holds about 84,000 clones, roughly nine tenths found once. General study points: Close to half of spike-specific TCRs reportedly recognize unmutated variant regions.

The V call is TRBV7-2, the J call TRBJ2-7; TRBD2 matches at 10 bases. The origin of this receptor is an adult in good health. Sequencing used peripheral blood, obtained on day 0 of AZD1222 vaccination. This CDR3 reads CASSFSGRANYEQYF. As DNA, the CDR3 is TGTGCCAGCAGTTTCAGCGGGAGGGCAAATTACGAGCAGTACTTC.